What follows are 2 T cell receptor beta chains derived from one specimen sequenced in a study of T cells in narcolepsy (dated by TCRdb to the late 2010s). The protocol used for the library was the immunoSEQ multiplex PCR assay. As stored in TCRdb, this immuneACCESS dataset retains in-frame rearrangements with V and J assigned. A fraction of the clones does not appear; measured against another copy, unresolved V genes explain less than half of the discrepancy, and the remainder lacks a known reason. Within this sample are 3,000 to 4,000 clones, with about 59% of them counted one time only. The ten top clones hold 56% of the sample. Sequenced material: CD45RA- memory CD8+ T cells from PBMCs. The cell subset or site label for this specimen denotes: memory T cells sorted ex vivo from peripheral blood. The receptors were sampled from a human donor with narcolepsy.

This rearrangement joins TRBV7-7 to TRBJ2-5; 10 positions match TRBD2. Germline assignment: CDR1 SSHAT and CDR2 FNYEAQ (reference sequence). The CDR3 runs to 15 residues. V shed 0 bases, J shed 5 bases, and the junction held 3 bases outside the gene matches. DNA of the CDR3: TGTGCCAGCAGCTTAGCGAGCGGGGGGGGCGAGACCCAGTACTTC. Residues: CASSLASGGGETQYF.

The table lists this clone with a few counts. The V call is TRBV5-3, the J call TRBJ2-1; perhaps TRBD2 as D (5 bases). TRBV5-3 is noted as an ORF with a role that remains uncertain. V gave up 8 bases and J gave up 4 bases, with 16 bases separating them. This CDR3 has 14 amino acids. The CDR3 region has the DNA TGTGCCAGCAGCCTCCTCCGGGGATACAATGAGCAGTTCTTC. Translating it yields CASSLLRGYNEQFF.